This TCR beta chain was obtained from a study of shared clonotypes between healthy human individuals. Study findings and constraints: Generation probabilities were higher for clonotypes shared across all four sorted-subset donors than for unshared ones.

Naive CD8 populations comprised CD45RO-negative cells positively selected for CCR7, excluding terminally differentiated effector memory CD45RA+ cells. Comment on this clone: Its matching antigen is unknown.

Several immunoSEQ plates received, in even portions, the genomic DNA of each subset. Some clones are missing from TCRdb's copy, which holds only in-frame ones; the method was immunoSEQ multiplex PCR. The data show fewer than 1 million clones, 90% to 98% seen once. V was trimmed by 1 base and J by 3 bases, leaving 13 bases between them. The CDR3 length is 15 residues. Germline V gene sequence: CDR1 SGHRS, CDR2 YFSETQ. The genes are TRBV5-1 and TRBJ1-1, with D unresolved. The source material was naive CD8+ T cells sorted from blood. The receptor comes from a man aged 25-45 years in good health. The CDR3 region has the DNA TGCGCCAGCAGCTTGCACGTCAACGGGGACACTGAAGCTTTCTTT. Amino acid sequence: CASSLHVNGDTEAFF.